This TCR beta chain was retrieved from a study of T cell repertoires in aging, cancer and after chemotherapy. Whole-study context: Donor ages fell into six groups from 30 or younger up to 70 or older. General study findings and limits: In each cancer cohort, median generation probability increased across chemotherapy, suggesting thymic output rebounded. Compared with age-matched healthy donors, untreated hematological or solid cancer patients showed higher blood TCR clonality. No conclusions about immunological memory after chemotherapy can be drawn from the repertoire data.

A mixed TRB-A/B primer pool amplified rearranged TRB by multiplex touch-down PCR. Using its own MiXCR run on the multiplex PCR reads, TCRdb lists one record per CDR3 protein. Here the sample spans approximately 13,000 distinct CDR3 sequences, 26% being singletons. Peripheral blood genomic DNA, not sorted cells or RNA, was the template. The CDR3 sequence is 11 residues long. Germline-derived CDR1 and CDR2 are MNHNY and SVGAGI (reference sequence). Between the trimmed V and J ends, which lost 2 bases and 4 bases, there was a span of 2 bases. Sample share makes this clonotype medium-sized. Its antigen is as yet unknown.

The sequence derives from a human donor in good health. The specimen sequenced was blood. J is TRBJ1-2 and V is TRBV6-6; D is undetermined. This chain's CDR3 is CASSYGYGYTF. The DNA for the CDR3 is TGTGCCAGCAGTTACGGCTATGGCTACACCTTC.